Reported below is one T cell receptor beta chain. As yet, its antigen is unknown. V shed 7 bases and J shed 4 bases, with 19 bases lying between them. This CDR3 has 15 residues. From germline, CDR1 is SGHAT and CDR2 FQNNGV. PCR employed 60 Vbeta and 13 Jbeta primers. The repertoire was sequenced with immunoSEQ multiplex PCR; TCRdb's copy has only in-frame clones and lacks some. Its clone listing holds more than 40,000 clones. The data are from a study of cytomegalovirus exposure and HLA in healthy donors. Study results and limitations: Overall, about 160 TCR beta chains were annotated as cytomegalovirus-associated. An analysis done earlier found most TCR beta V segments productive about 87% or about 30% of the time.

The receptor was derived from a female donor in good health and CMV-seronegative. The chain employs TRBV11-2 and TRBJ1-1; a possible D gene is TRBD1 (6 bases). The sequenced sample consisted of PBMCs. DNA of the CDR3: TGTGCCAGCAAAGTTTGGGGGCGGCCGTCCACTGAAGCTTTCTTT. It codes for CASKVWGRPSTEAFF.